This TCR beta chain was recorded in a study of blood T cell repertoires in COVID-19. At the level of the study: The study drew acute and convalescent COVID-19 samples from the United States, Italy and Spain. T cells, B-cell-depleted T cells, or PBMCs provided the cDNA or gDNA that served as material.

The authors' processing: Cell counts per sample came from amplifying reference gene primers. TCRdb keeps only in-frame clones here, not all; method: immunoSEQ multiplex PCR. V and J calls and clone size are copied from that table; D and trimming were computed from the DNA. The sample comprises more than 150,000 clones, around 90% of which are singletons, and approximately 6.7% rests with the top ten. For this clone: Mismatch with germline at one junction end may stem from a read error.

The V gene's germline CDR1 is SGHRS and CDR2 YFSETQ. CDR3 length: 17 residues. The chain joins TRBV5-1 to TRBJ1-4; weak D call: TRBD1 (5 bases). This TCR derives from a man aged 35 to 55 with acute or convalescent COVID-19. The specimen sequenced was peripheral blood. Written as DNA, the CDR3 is TGCGCCAGCAGCCCGGGACCGGGAGGTGGTTCTAAGGAAAAACTGTTTTTT. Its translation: CASSPGPGGGSKEKLFF. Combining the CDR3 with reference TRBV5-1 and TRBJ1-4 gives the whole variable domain KAGVTQTPRYLIKTRGQQVTLSCSPISGHRSVSWYQQTPGQGLQFLFEYFSETQRNKGNFPGRFSGRQFSNSRSEMNVSTLELGDSALYLCASSPGPGGGSKEKLFFGSGTQLSVL.